What follows describes a single T cell receptor (beta chain). It has no known antigen specificity. No base-level quality is on record; no much larger clone is a single base apart. Sequences SGHVS (CDR1) and FQNEAQ (CDR2) are obtained from the germline V gene. The V end gives up 1 base and the J end 3 bases, leaving 6 bases in the junction not matched to a gene. Spanning cysteine to phenylalanine, the CDR3 consists of 16 amino acids. The only DNA kept is the CDR3, 48 bases in frame from the first base. The cohort was made up of around 720 healthy bone marrow donors. At the time of sampling, every cohort member was nominally healthy, though immune exposures that went unrecorded were likely present. The donor was CMV seropositive and belonged to the group of a few hundred seropositive cohort members. Each donor provided a peripheral blood sample, and peripheral blood mononuclear cells were used for TCR beta sequencing. Genomic DNA was extracted from the blood cell samples with the Qiagen DNeasy Blood Extraction Kit.

The library was made by the immunoSEQ multiplex PCR assay. A mixture of 60 forward primers for TCR Vbeta segments and 13 reverse primers for TCR Jbeta segments was used in the multiplex PCR. Amplification of the CDR3 region of rearranged TCR beta genes was performed with a multiplex PCR assay on genomic DNA. On the Illumina HiSeq System, the amplified TCR beta libraries were sequenced as 87-base-pair reads. The study's own analysis went as follows. Across the 600 to 700 repertoires, a later analysis counted 60 million to 90 million unique TCR beta chains, about 10 million of which were shared by at least two donors. A nearest-neighbor algorithm error-corrected the raw reads and collapsed the reads into unique sequences, merging closely related sequences to remove PCR and sequencing errors. V, D and J gene segments were assigned by aligning CDR3 sequences to IMGT reference sequences. Each retained sequence needed at least a six-nucleotide match to both a V gene segment and a J gene segment. Rearrangements were classified as productive when the CDR3 lacked stop codons and remained in frame with V and J, and all other rearrangements were classified as non-productive. Following IMGT convention, CDR3 was defined as the stretch from the second conserved V-encoded cysteine up to the conserved J-encoded phenylalanine. In an earlier analysis of approximately 590 of the donors, sequences lacking an unambiguous match to a single V gene segment were excluded. In an earlier analysis of more than 500 of the donors, a V segment was called functional when productive rearrangements were above 56.7%, and segregating when the standard deviation between donors exceeded 5%. A statistical classification framework was developed to diagnose cytomegalovirus status using the catalog of TCR beta chain sequences. A later analysis assigned V and J genes by comparing TCR nucleotide sequences with IMGT/GENE-DB human TR gene sequences. A later analysis assigned CDR3 sequences and most-parsimonious VDJ recombination scenarios with the TCRdist pipeline. In a later analysis, each TCR beta chain was defined by its CDR3 amino acid sequence together with its V-gene family, and reads without a unique V-gene family were excluded. In a later analysis, 450 to 600 highly shared, low-generation-probability nucleotide sequences were removed to address suspected cross-contamination and a sequencing artifact. For each public chain, a later analysis derived a clonal expansion index from normalized ranks of inferred template counts within each repertoire. In a later analysis, generation probabilities were computed using a VDJ recombination model fitted to out-of-frame rearrangements, and the results were checked against IGoR. A later analysis scored TCR-TCR, TCR-HLA and TCR-CMV co-occurrence with hypergeometric tests, applying a repertoire-size bias correction to TCR pairs. A later analysis estimated false discovery rates by permuting HLA or CMV assignments 20 times. In a later analysis, co-occurring TCRs were grouped using DBSCAN, and TCRdist sequence similarity was added for clustering within HLA-allele-positive subsets. Repertoires with fewer than 30,000 or more than 120,000 public chains were left out of co-occurrence clustering, as were a few repertoires with anomalous nucleotide sharing. TCRdb provides this immuneACCESS table in a form limited to in-frame rearrangements. Some clones are lacking; in checked studies, under half of them reflect an unresolved V gene, and why the rest are absent is not known. That table supplies the V and J calls and clone size; D and trimming were determined from the DNA. Counted in this sample were 100,000 to 150,000 clones; approximately 68% of them appeared once. In total, the top ten clones hold less than 2% of the sample.

This specimen belongs to a study of cytomegalovirus exposure and HLA in healthy donors (dated by TCRdb to 2016 to 2017). About the investigation overall: In an earlier analysis of 587 of the donors, 250 to 300 Gb of sequence data and 90 million to 120 million unique TCR beta sequences from 150 million to 200 million T cells were reported. Rather than drawing on any new phenotypic data, the later analysis identified candidate immune exposures from TCR beta sequences and the way those sequences occurred across donors. The study combined high-throughput TCR immunosequencing, statistical association of individual TCRs with disease status, and machine learning to predict cytomegalovirus infection status. Every repertoire in the discovery cohort had been generated on one and the same sequencing platform. Genome-wide SNP genotypes for about 55% of the roughly 670 donors were used in a later genetic analysis, which treated that subset as a discovery cohort. Using immunosequencing, the study profiled T cell repertoires from 500 to 800 subjects and related those repertoires to cytomegalovirus serostatus. A separate validation cohort of roughly 110 different subjects was used in addition to the approximately 700-subject first cohort. The study was designed to test whether signatures of past pathogen exposure could be identified by cataloging public T cell receptors. Of the approximately 400 genotyped donors, about 80% fell in the genetic ancestry cluster associated with self-reported Caucasian donors. A later analysis re-analyzed previously published TCR beta repertoires from approximately 670 donors and added high-resolution HLA genotyping to study TCR occurrence patterns. Donor age, sex, ethnicity and CMV serostatus were compiled alongside the repertoire data. Typing coverage varied by locus: about 620-630 donors for A, B, C, DRB1 and DQB1; roughly 560 for DQA1; around 610 for DPA1; approximately 470 for DPB1. On average, roughly 250,000 unique TCR beta nucleotide sequences were sequenced per donor among 398 genotyped donors of the cohort, with roughly 18% of those sequences being non-productive. Roughly 310 gigabases of sequencing data and approximately 93 million unique TCR sequences were included in an early release covering under 650 HLA-typed donors. HLA typing included class I and class II loci at four-digit resolution. To decide whether each TCR beta V gene segment behaved as functional or pseudogenic, an earlier analysis of some 600 of the donors relied on high-throughput TCR beta sequencing. Because of strong linkage in the cohort, roughly five DR-DQ haplotypes were treated as single units for association and clustering. Broad study findings and their caveats: The only immune exposure information available for the cohort was CMV serostatus. The study listed 150 to 200 TCR beta chains as associated with cytomegalovirus. In an earlier analysis of about 540 of the donors, most TCR beta V segments were observed in productive rearrangements about 87% or about 30% of the time, broadly matching IMGT annotations. According to a later analysis, parvovirus B19, influenza, CMV and Epstein-Barr virus appeared linked to several top co-occurrence clusters. Linkage disequilibrium might explain the correlated functional status among segregating V segments, but an unknown experimental factor could not be excluded. The presence/absence analyses assumed that sequencing depth was roughly uniform across donors, and that assumption may not be true. When HLA alleles, especially DR and DQ, strongly co-occurred, TCR associations were difficult to assign to individual alleles. Most TCR sequences were seen in very few donors, while some public TCRs were found in many individuals. A later genetic analysis associated a missense DCLRE1C variant with V-gene and J-gene trimming of TCR beta chains, and an independent cohort replicated the association. A further reported finding was that TCR beta sequences accurately predicted the HLA-A and HLA-B alleles for most subjects in the first cohort. In both the original and validation cohorts, the classifier was reported to diagnose cytomegalovirus status with high specificity and sensitivity. At a false discovery rate of 0.05, a later analysis linked 16,951 TCR beta sequences to specific HLA alleles. According to the authors, the approach could potentially be generalized to other disease states and immunological phenotypes. The 87-base-pair reads could not distinguish some IMGT-functional V segments, including TRBV6-2 and TRBV6-3, so those segments were excluded. Because HLA typing was unavailable for some donors at each locus, only the typed subset was used in association tests. In a later analysis, HLA-associated TCR beta chains were found to be more clonally expanded and to have lower generation probabilities than equally common non-associated chains. Because counts were too low, more than 15 rarely observed V segments, including chromosome 9 orphons, were excluded from the earlier analysis of some 540 of the donors. A cluster of highly shared sequence variants was judged likely to be a technical artifact of the sequencing pipeline. Only TCR beta chains were sequenced in this cohort, and the absence of alpha or paired-chain data limited detectable features. According to a later analysis, most CMV-associated TCR beta chains appeared to be HLA-restricted, and the HLA associations seemed to be driven largely by CMV exposure. A few of the identified cytomegalovirus-associated TCR beta chains were confirmed in vitro to be specific for cytomegalovirus antigens. Compared with the approximately 600-donor mean, donors in an Asian-associated ancestry cluster had fewer N-insertions in productive TCRs, according to a later genetic analysis. According to a later analysis, TCR association rates differed among HLA loci, with DRB1 alleles showing the most associated TCRs and HLA-C alleles showing the fewest.

This chain joins TRBV7-8 to TRBJ1-5; 7 bases in between match TRBD1. The specimen sequenced was PBMCs. This clonotype was obtained from a man aged 25-45 years in good health and CMV-seropositive. The CDR3 protein sequence reads: CASSLGTGVDNQPQHF. At the DNA level, the sequence is TGTGCCAGCAGCTTAGGCACAGGGGTTGACAATCAGCCCCAGCATTTT.